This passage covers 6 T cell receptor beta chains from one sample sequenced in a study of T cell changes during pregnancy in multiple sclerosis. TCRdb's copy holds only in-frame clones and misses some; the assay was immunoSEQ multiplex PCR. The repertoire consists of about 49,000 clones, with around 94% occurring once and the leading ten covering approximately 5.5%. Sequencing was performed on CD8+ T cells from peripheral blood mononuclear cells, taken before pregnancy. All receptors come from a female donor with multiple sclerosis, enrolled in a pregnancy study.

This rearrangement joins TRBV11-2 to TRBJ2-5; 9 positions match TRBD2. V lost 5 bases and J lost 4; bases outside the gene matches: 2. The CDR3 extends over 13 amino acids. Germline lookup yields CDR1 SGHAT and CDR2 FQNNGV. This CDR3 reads CASSLTSGETQYF. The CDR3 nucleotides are TGTGCCAGCAGCCTGACTAGCGGAGAGACCCAGTACTTC.

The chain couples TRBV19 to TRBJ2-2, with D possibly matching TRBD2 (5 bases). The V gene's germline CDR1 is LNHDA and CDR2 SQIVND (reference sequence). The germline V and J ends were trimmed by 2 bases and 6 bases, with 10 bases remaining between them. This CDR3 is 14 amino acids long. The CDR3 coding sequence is TGTGCCAGTAGTATACTAGCTCGGCCCGGGGAGCTGTTTTTT. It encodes CASSILARPGELFF.

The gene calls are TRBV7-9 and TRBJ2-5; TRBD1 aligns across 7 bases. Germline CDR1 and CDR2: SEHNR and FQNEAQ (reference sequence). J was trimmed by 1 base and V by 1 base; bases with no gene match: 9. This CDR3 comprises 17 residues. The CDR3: CASSLDWGGTAQETQYF. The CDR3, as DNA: TGTGCCAGCAGCTTAGATTGGGGTGGGACAGCCCAAGAGACCCAGTACTTC.

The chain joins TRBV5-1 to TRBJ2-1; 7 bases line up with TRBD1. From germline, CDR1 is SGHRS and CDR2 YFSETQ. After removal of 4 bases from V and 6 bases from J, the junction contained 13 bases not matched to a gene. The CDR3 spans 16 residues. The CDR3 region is CASSITTGVLSNEQFF. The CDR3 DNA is TGCGCCAGCAGCATAACCACAGGGGTTCTAAGCAATGAGCAGTTCTTC.

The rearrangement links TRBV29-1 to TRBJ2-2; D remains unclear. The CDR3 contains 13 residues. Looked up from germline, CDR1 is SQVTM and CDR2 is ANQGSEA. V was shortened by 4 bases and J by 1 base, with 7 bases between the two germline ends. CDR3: CSVVVGNTGELFF. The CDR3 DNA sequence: TGCAGCGTTGTGGTCGGGAACACCGGGGAGCTGTTTTTT.

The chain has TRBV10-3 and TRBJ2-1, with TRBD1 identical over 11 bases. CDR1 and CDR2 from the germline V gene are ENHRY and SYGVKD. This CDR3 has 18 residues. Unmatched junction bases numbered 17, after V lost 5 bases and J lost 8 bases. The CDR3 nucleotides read TGTGCCATCAGTACCGACGATGTGGACAGGGGGCCGGTCGATGAGCAGTTCTTC. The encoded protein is CAISTDDVDRGPVDEQFF.